The 28 T cell receptor beta chains in this list originate from one sample, sequenced in a study of CD8+ T cells in alopecia areata. Treatment meaning: oral pan-JAK inhibitor, 5-10 mg twice daily. cDNA prepared by RNA extraction and subsequent reverse transcription served as the template for sequencing. Repertoires were generated with immunoSEQ multiplex PCR, while TCRdb's copy carries only in-frame clones and drops some. The data show about 120,000 clones, under 60% seen once. Sequenced material: CD8+ T cells sorted from blood, taken at week 24, from a patient treated with tofacitinib. The receptors were sampled from a human donor with alopecia areata.

This rearrangement joins TRBV29-1 to TRBJ1-2; D might be TRBD1 (6 bases). CDR1 is SQVTM, CDR2 ANQGSEA, per germline. The CDR3 totals 13 residues. With 6 bases removed from V and 4 bases from J, the gap between germline ends came to 15 bases. For the CDR3, the DNA is TGCAGCGTCCCCGCCGACAGGTTCTATGGCTACACCTTC. Translating gives CSVPADRFYGYTF.

V gene TRBV27 combines with J gene TRBJ2-7, with 8 nucleotides matching TRBD1. Germline CDR1 reads MNHEY; CDR2 reads SMNVEV (reference sequence). V shed 5 bases, J shed 6 bases, and the junction held 9 bases outside the gene matches. CDR3 length: 14 amino acids. DNA for the CDR3: TGTGCCAGCAGTGCCCGGACAGGGATGGGCGAGCAGTACTTC. Residues: CASSARTGMGEQYF.

As concerns this clone: Other DNA sequences from this sample encode an identical CDR3 as well. CDR3 coding DNA: TGTGCCAGCAGCTTAGGCGGGGCCGGGGCCAACGTCCTGACTTTC. Protein product: CASSLGGAGANVLTF. The rearrangement uses TRBV7-9 and TRBJ2-6; D perhaps matches TRBD2 (6 bases). Deletions cut 1 base from V and 4 bases from J, with 8 bases between. Germline CDR1 SEHNR, CDR2 FQNEAQ (reference sequence). This CDR3 is 15 amino acids long.

The chain has TRBV5-1 and TRBJ1-1; 11 positions match TRBD1. Trimming at V came to 4 bases and at J to 3 bases, leaving 5 bases not matched to a gene. This CDR3 has 15 amino acids. Germline V gene sequence: CDR1 SGHRS, CDR2 YFSETQ. CDR3 in amino acids: CASSTGQGAYTEAFF. Here the CDR3 DNA reads TGCGCCAGCAGCACCGGACAGGGGGCTTACACTGAAGCTTTCTTT.

The rearrangement joins TRBV6-6 to TRBJ1-2, with D perhaps TRBD1 (6 bases). The V and J ends lost 3 bases and 7 bases respectively, with 12 bases between them. The CDR3 length is 13 residues. Germline V CDR1 and CDR2: MNHNY, SVGAGI (reference sequence). CDR3 sequence: CASSYPGQIGYTF. The CDR3, as DNA: TGTGCCAGCAGTTATCCGGGACAAATTGGCTACACCTTC.

The gene calls are TRBV7-9 and TRBJ1-5, with TRBD1 matching over 7 bases. Germline V gene sequence: CDR1 SEHNR, CDR2 FQNEAQ (reference sequence). The CDR3 consists of 13 residues. Trimming at V came to 8 bases and at J to 3 bases, leaving 4 bases not matched to a gene. CDR3: CASGGTDNQPQHF. DNA of the CDR3: TGTGCCAGCGGAGGGACAGACAATCAGCCCCAGCATTTT. The whole variable domain, filled in from reference TRBV7-9 and TRBJ1-5, reads DTGVSQNPRHKITKRGQNVTFRCDPISEHNRLYWYRQTLGQGPEFLTYFQNEAQLEKSRLLSDRFSAERPKGSFSTLEIQRTEQGDSAMYLCASGGTDNQPQHFGDGTRLSIL.

The rearrangement links TRBV7-6 to TRBJ2-3; D perhaps matches TRBD2 (6 bases). This CDR3 has 14 residues. V gave up 0 bases and J gave up 3 bases, with 7 bases separating them. In germline, CDR1 is SGHVS, CDR2 FNYEAQ. CDR3 nucleotide sequence: TGTGCCAGCAGCTTAGCAGGAGGGACAGATACGCAGTATTTT. It codes for CASSLAGGTDTQYF.

With respect to this clone: Other DNA sequences in the same sample also yield this CDR3. The V gene is TRBV30, the J gene TRBJ1-1, with TRBD1 as a possible D gene (6 bases). This CDR3 contains 13 residues. CDR1 and CDR2 (germline): GTSNPN, SVGIG (reference sequence). V shed 0 bases and J shed 1 base, with 6 bases lying between them. In DNA form, the CDR3 reads TGTGCCTGGAGTGTACAGGGGAACACTGAAGCTTTCTTT. This codes for CAWSVQGNTEAFF.

The rearrangement joins TRBV6-5 to TRBJ2-1, with a tentative D call TRBD2 (5 bases). The CDR3 has 15 amino acids. CDR1 and CDR2 (germline): MNHEY, SVGAGI. V shed 7 bases and J shed 3 bases, with 16 bases lying between them. The CDR3 nucleotides are TGTGCCAGCACCCACCGGGAAGGGCTCTACAATGAGCAGTTCTTC. Its translation is CASTHREGLYNEQFF.

This clone was observed a handful of times. This chain joins TRBV19 and TRBJ2-2; D remains ambiguous. Germline CDR1 and CDR2: LNHDA and SQIVND (reference sequence). V was pared by 5 bases and J by 3 bases, with 7 bases between. The CDR3 contains 13 residues. DNA of the CDR3: TGTGCCAGTAGTCAAGGGTACACCGGGGAGCTGTTTTTT. Protein sequence: CASSQGYTGELFF.

This chain links TRBV11-2 with TRBJ2-1; D gene uncertain. The CDR3 is 12 amino acids. The V gene's germline CDR1 is SGHAT and CDR2 FQNNGV. The germline V and J ends were trimmed by 5 bases and 4 bases, with 6 bases remaining between them. The CDR3 here is CASSHTYNEQFF. The CDR3 bases are TGTGCCAGCAGCCACACTTACAATGAGCAGTTCTTC. The complete variable domain, with remaining parts taken from reference TRBV11-2 and TRBJ2-1, reads EAGVAQSPRYKIIEKRQSVAFWCNPISGHATLYWYQQILGQGPKLLIQFQNNGVVDDSQLPKDRFSAERLKGVDSTLKIQPAKLEDSAVYLCASSHTYNEQFFGPGTRLTVL.

The gene calls are TRBV23-1 and TRBJ2-7; D tentatively fits TRBD1 or TRBD2 (6 bases each). TRBV23-1 is an ORF, with its function uncertain. V was shortened by 10 bases and J by 1 base, with 23 bases between the two germline ends. The CDR3 covers 16 residues. The CDR3 sequence: CATNGEEGGSSYEQYF. Written as DNA, the CDR3 is TGCGCCACCAATGGGGAAGAGGGGGGCAGTTCCTACGAGCAGTACTTC.

The rearrangement links TRBV4-3 to TRBJ2-3; TRBD2 aligns across 7 bases. The J segment lost 1 base and the V segment lost 3 bases, leaving 10 bases of the junction unmatched. CDR3 length equals 17 residues. Per germline, CDR1 LGHNA and CDR2 YSLEER. CDR3 region: CASSHSGGVWGTDTQYF. CDR3 nucleotides: TGCGCCAGCAGCCACAGTGGGGGGGTATGGGGCACAGATACGCAGTATTTT.

Regarding this clone: The same CDR3 arises from other DNA sequences in this sample as well. The V gene is TRBV6-4, the J gene TRBJ2-3; D is possibly TRBD2 (6 bases). The ends were cut back, 4 bases at V and 1 base at J, with 6 bases in the middle. This CDR3 has 13 amino acids. Germline V gene data show CDR1 as MRHNA and CDR2 as SNTAGT. For the CDR3, the DNA is TGTGCCAGCAGTGCGGGGGGCACAGATACGCAGTATTTT. Its translation: CASSAGGTDTQYF.

V usage is TRBV13 and J usage is TRBJ2-4, with D perhaps being TRBD1 or TRBD2 (5 bases each). In germline, CDR1 is PRHDT, CDR2 FYEKMQ (reference sequence). V was cut by 4 bases and J by 8 bases, with 21 bases left in between. This CDR3 comprises 16 residues. In DNA, the CDR3 is TGTGCCAGCAGCTCCGGGATGGTTTTTGGGGCAGACATTCAGTACTTC. As protein: CASSSGMVFGADIQYF.

The rearrangement links TRBV2 to TRBJ1-5; 8 bases are shared with TRBD1. V lost 3 bases and J lost 1; bases outside the gene matches: 2. There are 15 residues in the CDR3. The germline CDR1 and CDR2 sequences are SNHLY and FYNNEI. The CDR3 here is CASSDRTGSNQPQHF. The CDR3 region has the DNA TGTGCCAGCAGTGATCGGACAGGGAGCAATCAGCCCCAGCATTTT.

This clone appeared a few times. This rearrangement joins TRBV10-3 to TRBJ1-1; D is ambiguous. From germline, CDR1 is ENHRY and CDR2 SYGVKD. V lost 7 bases and J lost 3, with 24 bases in between. This CDR3 is built from 17 residues. This chain's CDR3 is CAITENCREPRDTEAFF. In DNA, the CDR3 is TGTGCCATCACGGAGAATTGTCGGGAGCCGAGGGACACTGAAGCTTTCTTT.

The chain couples TRBV6-1 to TRBJ1-1; TRBD1 is a possible D gene (6 bases). V shed 4 bases and J shed 3 bases, with 15 bases lying between them. Germline V lookup: CDR1 MNHNS, CDR2 SASEGT. This CDR3 contains 15 residues. The CDR3 coding sequence is TGTGCCAGCAGTGGGGAACAGGGTGGGTACACTGAAGCTTTCTTT. Amino acids: CASSGEQGGYTEAFF.

The chain recombines TRBV27 with TRBJ2-1; TRBD2 matches 8 bases. Germline CDR1 is MNHEY and CDR2 is SMNVEV (reference sequence). V dropped 6 bases and J dropped 0; count of bases not matched to a gene: 10. This CDR3 contains 17 residues. The CDR3 spells CASSTTSGGPSYNEQFF. CDR3 bases: TGTGCCAGCAGCACGACCAGCGGGGGTCCCTCCTACAATGAGCAGTTCTTC.

The chain employs TRBV30 and TRBJ2-7; the D is unclear. Trimming shortened V by 1 base and J by 6 bases, and 7 bases separated the two germline ends. Germline loops: CDR1 GTSNPN, CDR2 SVGIG (reference sequence). CDR3 size: 11 residues. CDR3 region: CAWSGFGEQYF. CDR3 DNA sequence: TGTGCCTGGAGTGGTTTTGGCGAGCAGTACTTC.

J is TRBJ2-3 and V is TRBV13, with D possibly TRBD1 on 7 matching bases. The CDR3 is made up of 15 amino acids. The V end lost 6 bases, the J end lost 4 bases, and 17 bases lay between the germline ends. The germline CDR1 and CDR2 sequences are PRHDT and FYEKMQ (reference sequence). The CDR3 here is CASRADREDADTQYF. CDR3 nucleotides: TGTGCCAGCAGAGCTGACAGGGAGGATGCAGATACGCAGTATTTT.

The chain uses TRBV2 and TRBJ2-3, with TRBD1 as a possible D gene (6 bases). Germline values: CDR1 SNHLY, CDR2 FYNNEI. Trimming removed 4 bases at V and 1 base at J, with 15 bases between. The CDR3 covers 16 residues. The CDR3 sequence is CASSATDSLGTDTQYF. The CDR3 region has the DNA TGTGCCAGCAGTGCGACGGACAGTTTGGGCACAGATACGCAGTATTTT.

This clone is a singleton in its sample. CDR3 loop: CASSYSGGDYGYTF. The CDR3 region has the DNA TGTGCCAGCAGTTACTCAGGGGGTGACTATGGCTACACCTTC. This chain connects TRBV6-5 to TRBJ1-2; the D gene is possibly TRBD1 (6 bases). The germline V gene has CDR1 MNHEY and CDR2 SVGAGI. V gave up 0 bases and J gave up 3 bases, with 8 bases separating them. This CDR3 region has 14 residues.

V and J are TRBV4-1 and TRBJ1-1; perhaps TRBD1 as D (5 bases). The CDR3 runs to 14 residues. V was shortened by 1 base and J by 5 bases, with 11 bases between the two germline ends. Per the germline V gene, CDR1 is MGHRA and CDR2 is YSYEKL. The CDR3 here is CASSQGGAKTEAFF. CDR3 sequence (DNA): TGCGCCAGCAGCCAAGGAGGGGCGAAAACTGAAGCTTTCTTT.

The rearrangement links TRBV5-6 to TRBJ1-5, with 9 bases lining up with TRBD1. With 5 bases clipped from V and 0 bases from J, the junction kept 6 bases outside the gene matches. Germline loops: CDR1 SGHDT, CDR2 YYEEEE. The CDR3 runs 16 residues. The CDR3 sequence is CASSTGQGFSNQPQHF. Here the CDR3 DNA reads TGTGCCAGCAGTACGGGACAGGGTTTTAGCAATCAGCCCCAGCATTTT.

CDR3 sequence reads: CASSSTSGGVNEQFF. The CDR3 nucleotides are TGTGCCAGCAGCTCGACTAGCGGGGGTGTCAATGAGCAGTTCTTC. V gene TRBV11-1 combines with J gene TRBJ2-1, with 12 nucleotides matching TRBD2. The CDR3 consists of 15 residues. The V and J ends lost 4 bases and 6 bases, in that order; junction bases with no gene match: 4. Germline V CDR1 and CDR2: SGHAT, FQDESV (reference sequence).

A few counts support this clone. This chain uses TRBV30 with TRBJ2-5; 8 bases map to TRBD1. V gave up 0 bases and J gave up 4 bases; unmatched junction bases: 7. The length of the CDR3 is 15 residues. CDR1 GTSNPN and CDR2 SVGIG come from the germline V gene (reference sequence). The CDR3 nucleotides read TGTGCCTGGAGTGTACGGACAGGGATTGCAGAGACCCAGTACTTC. Its translation: CAWSVRTGIAETQYF.

The CDR3 DNA sequence: TGCGCCAGCAGCCAAGAATGGAACAATCAGCCCCAGCATTTT. Protein: CASSQEWNNQPQHF. The V call is TRBV4-3, the J call TRBJ1-5; D is uncertain. Deletions cut 0 bases from V and 3 bases from J, with 6 bases between. This CDR3 comprises 14 residues. Germline lookup yields CDR1 LGHNA and CDR2 YSLEER.